This is a list of T cell receptor beta chains from one sample in a study of T cell responses to AZD1222 COVID-19 vaccine. TCRdb keeps only in-frame clones here, not all; method: immunoSEQ multiplex PCR. Of about 110,000 clones listed, around 90% were seen once; the top ten hold around 4.7%. Sequenced here: peripheral blood, sampled 28 days after the second AZD1222 dose. Receptor source: an adult who received the AZD1222 COVID-19 vaccine. Both conserved end residues are part of each CDR3. D genes are given only for firm matches. Rows may omit the clone size; those that give it use once, few, many or a size class.

J gene | clone size | D gene | V gene | CDR3 DNA | CDR3 protein
TRBJ2-7 | once | TRBD1 | TRBV2 | TGTGCCAGCAGTGAAAGACAGGGATCGTACGAGCAGTACTTC | CASSERQGSYEQYF
TRBJ1-3 | . | . | TRBV24-1 | TGTGCCACCCGACAGTGCCGAAACACCATATATTTT | CATRQCRNTIYF
TRBJ2-3 | . | . | TRBV9 | TGTGCCAGCAGCGTAGCTGGGGACACAGATACGCAGTATTTT | CASSVAGDTDTQYF
TRBJ1-6 | . | TRBD1 | TRBV19 | TGTGCCAGTAGTATTACAGGGGGCGCGGTAGGTTCACCCCTCCACTTT | CASSITGGAVGSPLHF
TRBJ1-6 | . | . | TRBV5-1 | TGCGCCAGCAGCCCCCAGGGACTTGGAAATTCACCCCTCCACTTT | CASSPQGLGNSPLHF
TRBJ2-3 | . | TRBD2 | TRBV19 | TGTGCCACTGAGACTAGCGGGGGGGCAGGTACGCAGTATTTT | CATETSGGAGTQYF
TRBJ1-1 | once | TRBD1 | TRBV18 | TGTGCCAGCTCATCGACAGGGAATTCTGAAGCTTTCTTT | CASSSTGNSEAFF
TRBJ1-1 | . | TRBD1 | TRBV5-1 | TGCGCCAGCAGCCGGGACAGCCACATGAACACTGAAGCTTTCTTT | CASSRDSHMNTEAFF
TRBJ1-1 | . | . | TRBV6-5 | TGTGCCAGCAGTTTAACGCGGTTGAACACTGAAGCTTTCTTT | CASSLTRLNTEAFF
TRBJ1-2 | . | TRBD1 | TRBV30 | TGTGCCTGGACCAACAGGGGGTTAGATTATGGCTACACCTTC | CAWTNRGLDYGYTF
TRBJ2-3 | . | . | TRBV12-3/TRBV12-4 | TGTGCCAGCAGTTTGGGGGATACGCAGTATTTT | CASSLGDTQYF
TRBJ2-1 | . | TRBD2 | TRBV2 | TGTGCCAGCAGTGAAGTGCTAGCGGGGGCCCAGCAGTTCTTC | CASSEVLAGAQQFF
TRBJ1-1 | . | . | TRBV6-5 | TGTGCCAGCAGAGGGTTAGGTACTGAAGCTTTCTTT | CASRGLGTEAFF
TRBJ1-2 | . | . | TRBV3-1/TRBV3-2 | TGTGCCAGCAGCCCGGGACATTGGGTCTCTAACTATGGCTACACCTTC | CASSPGHWVSNYGYTF
TRBJ1-2 | . | . | TRBV19 | TGTGCCAGTAGTATAGATCAAGGCTGGGGTAACGGCTACACCTTC | CASSIDQGWGNGYTF
TRBJ2-7 | . | . | TRBV3-1/TRBV3-2 | TGTGCCAGCAGCCAAGCCACCTACGAGCAGTACTTC | CASSQATYEQYF
TRBJ2-5 | . | TRBD2 | TRBV6-5 | TGTGCCAGCAGTCCCCGGGGGGAAGGTGAGACCCAGTACTTC | CASSPRGEGETQYF
TRBJ1-1 | . | . | TRBV2 | TGTGCCAGCAGGGTCGGGGGGGGCACTGAAGCTTTCTTT | CASRVGGGTEAFF
TRBJ1-2 | . | . | TRBV7-9 | TGTGCCAGCAGCTTAGGGTCAGGGTCTTGGTATGGCTACACCTTC | CASSLGSGSWYGYTF
TRBJ2-1 | . | . | TRBV3-1/TRBV3-2 | TGTGCCAGCAGCCAAGATTTGGGGTCTAGCCGCAATGAGCAGTTCTTC | CASSQDLGSSRNEQFF
TRBJ1-3 | . | . | TRBV10-3 | TGTGCCATCATGTCAGGGAACGGAAACACCATATATTTT | CAIMSGNGNTIYF
TRBJ1-5 | once | . | TRBV5-6 | TGTGCCAGCAGCCGTTTGTCCGATCAGCCCCAGCATTTT | CASSRLSDQPQHF
TRBJ2-2 | . | . | TRBV7-2 | TGTGCCAGCAGCTTAGAAACCGGGGAGCTGTTTTTT | CASSLETGELFF
TRBJ2-7 | . | TRBD2 | TRBV5-6 | TGTGCCAGCAGCTCGCCCCGGACTAGCGGGCCCTACGAGCAGTACTTC | CASSSPRTSGPYEQYF
TRBJ1-5 | . | TRBD1 | TRBV5-8 | TGTGCCAGCAACCCATTCACAGGGGGCGACCAGCCCCAGCATTTT | CASNPFTGGDQPQHF
TRBJ2-7 | . | TRBD2 | TRBV7-9 | TGTGCCAGCAGCTGGACTAGCGGGGGCCCGAAGGAGCAGTACTTC | CASSWTSGGPKEQYF
TRBJ2-3 | . | TRBD2 | TRBV6-1 | TGTGCCAGCAGTGGCCCGGGACTAGCGGGGGCCATAAGCACAGATACGCAGTATTTT | CASSGPGLAGAISTDTQYF